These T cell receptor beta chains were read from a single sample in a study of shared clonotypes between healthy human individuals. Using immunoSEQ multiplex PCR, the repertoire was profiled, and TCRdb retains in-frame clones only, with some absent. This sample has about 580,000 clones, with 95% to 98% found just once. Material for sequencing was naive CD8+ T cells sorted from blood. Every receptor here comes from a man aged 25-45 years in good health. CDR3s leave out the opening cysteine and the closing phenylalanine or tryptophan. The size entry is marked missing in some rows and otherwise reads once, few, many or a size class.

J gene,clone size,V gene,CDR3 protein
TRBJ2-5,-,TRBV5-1,ASSLDRQETQY
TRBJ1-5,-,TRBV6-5,ASKVGQGNQPQH
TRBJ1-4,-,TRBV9,ASRNKPGQGNEKLF
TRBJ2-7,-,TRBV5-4,ASSIGVAGGPSSYEQY
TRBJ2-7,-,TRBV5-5,ASSLAGTGFSYEQY
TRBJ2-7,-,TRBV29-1,SVELPSSSYEQY
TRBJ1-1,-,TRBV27,ASSLLGWDTEAF
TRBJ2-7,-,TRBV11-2,ASSFGGWGYEQY
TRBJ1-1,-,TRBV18,ASTEDRANTEAF
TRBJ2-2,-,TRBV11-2,ASRAPWTERDTGELF
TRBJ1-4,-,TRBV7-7,ASSLAAGVGEKLF
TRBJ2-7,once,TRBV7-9,ASSFKTSESYEQY
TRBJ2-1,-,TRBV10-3,AISESTGGSHNEQF
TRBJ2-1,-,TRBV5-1,ASSLDPRSSYNEQF
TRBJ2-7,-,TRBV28,ASSLSFKTYEQY
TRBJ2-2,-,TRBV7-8,ASSFSNSGELF
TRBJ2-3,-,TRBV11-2,ASSLRLAGEEDTQY
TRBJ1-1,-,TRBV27,ASSSYYTEAF
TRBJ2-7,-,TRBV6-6,ASRRQGRSYEQY
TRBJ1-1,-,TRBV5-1,ASSPEGGINTEAF
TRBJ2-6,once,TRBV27,ASSFGGGQSGANVLT
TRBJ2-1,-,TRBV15,ATSTSSGSFDEQF
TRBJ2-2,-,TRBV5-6,ASSLLAGGMNTGELF
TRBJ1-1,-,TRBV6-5,ASSQGQQEAF
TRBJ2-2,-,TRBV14,ASSRIIGEATGELF
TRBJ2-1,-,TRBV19,ASSPGGVREQF
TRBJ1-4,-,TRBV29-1,SVAEDFNEKLF
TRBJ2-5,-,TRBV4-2,ASSQDPTLQETQY
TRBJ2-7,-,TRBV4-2,ASSQEDERSYEQY
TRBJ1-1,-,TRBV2,ASSEPGNTEAF